A selection of T cell receptor beta chains follows, all from one sample in a study of blood T cells in healthy people across ages. TCRdb fed the 5' RACE reads into MiXCR, producing one record per CDR3 protein. The sample lists 850,000 to 1,100,000 distinct CDR3 sequences; around two fifths were seen once. Sequencing was performed on blood. Receptors originate from a man younger than 35 in good health. Each CDR3 is given with its conserved first and last residue. A D gene is named only where the DNA matches it firmly. Clone size is given for some rows only: seen once, a few or many times, or a class if the clone is expanded.

cdr3_length clone_size j_call v_call d_call cdr3_aa cdr3_nt
13 - TRBJ1-2 TRBV6-5 TRBD1 CASSYTGTGGYTF TGTGCCAGCAGTTACACCGGGACAGGAGGCTACACCTTC
14 - TRBJ2-1 TRBV6-2/TRBV6-3 TRBD1 CASRDRGRGDEQFF TGTGCCAGCAGGGACAGGGGGCGAGGGGACGAGCAGTTCTTC
14 - TRBJ2-7 TRBV12-3/TRBV12-4 - CASRLQGLVDEQYF TGTGCCAGCAGGTTACAGGGTTTGGTCGACGAGCAGTACTTC
14 - TRBJ1-2 TRBV20-1 - CSARDLRVHYGYTF TGCAGTGCTAGAGATCTTAGGGTACACTATGGCTACACCTTC
18 - TRBJ1-2 TRBV2 - CAGSPSLFLSSPNYGYTF TGTGCCGGCAGCCCCTCTTTGTTTCTATCGTCCCCCAACTATGGCTACACCTTC
11 - TRBJ1-2 TRBV7-9 - CARSPDYGYTF TGTGCCCGCAGCCCGGATTATGGCTACACCTTC
15 - TRBJ1-1 TRBV3-1 - CASSSPGRGNTEAFF TGTGCCAGCAGCTCTCCAGGACGGGGAAACACTGAAGCTTTCTTT
14 - TRBJ2-5 TRBV2 TRBD2 CASSAGTSAKTQYF TGTGCCAGCTCAGCCGGGACTAGTGCAAAGACCCAGTACTTC
17 - TRBJ1-6 TRBV9 - CANSVLSVSSYNSPLHF TGTGCCAACAGCGTACTATCAGTAAGCTCCTATAATTCACCCCTCCACTTT
10 - TRBJ1-5 TRBV20-1 - CSAGNQPQHF TGCAGTGCTGGCAATCAGCCCCAGCATTTT
15 few TRBJ1-1 TRBV2 - CASSEATMGDTEAFF TGTGCCAGCAGTGAGGCAACTATGGGGGACACTGAAGCTTTCTTT
16 - TRBJ1-1 TRBV4-1 - CASGQERLGADTEAFF TGCGCCAGCGGCCAAGAAAGGTTGGGGGCTGACACTGAAGCTTTCTTT
17 - TRBJ2-1 TRBV6-2/TRBV6-3 - CASSYMRVPETQETQFF TGTGCCAGCAGTTACATGAGGGTTCCCGAGACTCAAGAGACCCAGTTCTTC
19 few TRBJ2-3 TRBV14 TRBD1 CASSQVGTGYHRATDTQYF TGTGCCAGCAGCCAAGTTGGGACAGGGTACCACCGGGCCACAGATACGCAGTATTTT
16 - TRBJ1-1 TRBV3-1 - CASSQDLARKNTEAFF TGTGCCAGCAGCCAAGATCTTGCCAGGAAGAACACTGAAGCTTTCTTT
13 - TRBJ1-1 TRBV20-1 - CSSRQALLPEAFF TGCAGTTCTAGACAGGCGTTATTACCTGAAGCTTTCTTT
15 few TRBJ2-3 TRBV29-1 TRBD2 CSVGRTGGGVDTQYF TGCAGCGTTGGCCGAACGGGGGGGGGCGTGGATACGCAGTATTTT
15 few TRBJ1-2 TRBV5-5 - CASSLQGTGIYGYTF TGTGCCAGCAGCTTGCAGGGTACTGGGATCTATGGCTACACCTTC
13 few TRBJ1-6 TRBV19 - CASSIVGDSPLHF TGTGCCAGTAGTATAGTGGGGGATTCACCCCTCCACTTT
16 - TRBJ2-2 TRBV20-1 - CSARDRGGGNTGELFF TGCAGTGCTAGAGATCGGGGAGGGGGCAACACCGGGGAGCTGTTTTTT
16 - TRBJ1-2 TRBV4-3 TRBD1 CASSQGTASSNYGYTF TGCGCTAGCAGCCAAGGGACAGCGTCTTCGAACTATGGCTACACCTTC
17 - TRBJ1-1 TRBV7-9 - CASRDLGGGMEDTEAFF TGTGCCAGCAGAGATCTAGGGGGAGGGATGGAGGACACTGAAGCTTTCTTT
9 many TRBJ2-7 TRBV10-3 - CGSLYEQYF TGTGGAAGCCTCTACGAGCAGTACTTC
16 - TRBJ2-4 TRBV7-2 TRBD1 CASSPRDRRTKNIQYF TGTGCCAGCAGCCCCAGGGACAGAAGGACCAAAAACATTCAGTACTTC
14 - TRBJ1-2 TRBV7-9 - CASSHPGVNYGYTF TGTGCCAGCAGCCATCCAGGGGTTAACTATGGCTACACCTTC
12 - TRBJ2-7 TRBV6-5 - CASSSGWDEQYF TGTGCCAGCAGCTCAGGGTGGGACGAGCAGTACTTC
14 - TRBJ2-3 TRBV20-1 - CSANRPPVVDTQYF TGCAGTGCTAACCGTCCTCCAGTAGTGGATACGCAGTATTTT
15 few TRBJ1-4 TRBV4-1 - CASSHALVEAGELFF TGCGCCAGCAGCCATGCCTTAGTCGAGGCTGGGGAACTGTTTTTT
14 - TRBJ2-3 TRBV3-1 - CASSRAPTYNTQYF TGTGCCAGCAGCCGGGCCCCAACATATAATACGCAGTATTTT
13 - TRBJ1-5 TRBV20-1 - CSARVEGNQPQHF TGCAGTGCTAGAGTTGAGGGAAATCAGCCCCAGCATTTT
13 - TRBJ1-1 TRBV27 - CASSLVDGSEAFF TGTGCCAGCAGTTTAGTCGACGGGTCTGAAGCTTTCTTT
18 - TRBJ1-6 TRBV4-1 TRBD1 CASSQVSRQGANNSPLHF TGCGCCAGCAGCCAAGTCTCGCGACAGGGAGCAAATAATTCACCCCTCCACTTT
14 - TRBJ1-5 TRBV7-2 - CASSLVGVGQPQHF TGTGCCAGCAGCTTAGTGGGGGTAGGGCAGCCCCAGCATTTT
16 - TRBJ2-5 TRBV7-9 TRBD2 CASSLMRGGQQETQYF TGTGCCAGCAGCTTAATGCGGGGGGGCCAACAAGAGACCCAGTACTTC
14 - TRBJ1-1 TRBV12-3/TRBV12-4 - CASSLKGGDTEAFF TGTGCCAGCAGTTTAAAGGGAGGGGACACTGAAGCTTTCTTT
13 - TRBJ2-5 TRBV6-1 - CASSRDTSETQYF TGTGCCAGCTCCCGGGACACCTCAGAGACCCAGTACTTC
13 few TRBJ2-7 TRBV20-1 - CSAIGRSTYEQYF TGCAGTGCTATTGGGCGATCTACCTACGAGCAGTACTTC
15 few TRBJ1-1 TRBV4-1 - CASSQERQANTEAFF TGCGCCAGCAGCCAAGAGAGACAGGCGAACACTGAAGCTTTCTTT
14 few TRBJ1-2 TRBV2 - CASILTEADYGYTF TGTGCCAGCATCCTGACAGAGGCAGACTATGGCTACACCTTC
14 - TRBJ1-5 TRBV12-3/TRBV12-4 - CASSLNLANQPQHF TGTGCCAGCAGTTTAAATCTGGCCAATCAGCCCCAGCATTTT
14 few TRBJ1-1 TRBV4-3 - CASSQESRVTEAFF TGCGCCAGCAGCCAAGAGTCCAGGGTAACTGAAGCTTTCTTT
12 - TRBJ1-4 TRBV12-3/TRBV12-4 - CASLSTGGKLFF TGTGCCAGCCTTTCGACGGGGGGGAAACTGTTTTTT
16 - TRBJ2-7 TRBV6-2/TRBV6-3 - CASSRKPYLSYNEQYF TGTGCCAGCAGCCGAAAACCGTACCTCTCCTACAATGAGCAGTACTTC